This T cell receptor (beta chain) was found in a study of blood T cell repertoires in COVID-19. Study context: Sites in the United States, Italy and Spain provided acute and convalescent COVID-19 samples. PBMCs, B-cell-depleted T cells, or T cells were the source of the cDNA or gDNA that made up the material.

The CDR3 has 16 amino acids. V was trimmed by 6 bases and J by 8 bases, leaving 25 bases between them. Germline V gives CDR1 LNHDA, CDR2 SQIVND (reference sequence). Seattle enrolled patients during active infection and tracked them longitudinally. In the authors' workflow: Researchers report that nucleated cell counts were estimated from reference gene primer amplification. TCRdb's copy holds only in-frame clones and misses some; the assay was immunoSEQ multiplex PCR. V and J calls and clone size come straight from that table; D and trimming were deduced from the DNA. The sample has fewer than 200,000 clones, more than 75% seen once.

The origin of this receptor is a woman in her sixties or seventies with COVID-19, enrolled during active disease. The sequenced material came from peripheral blood. The chain joins TRBV19 to TRBJ1-2; D not certain. The CDR3 sequence is CASRPPRSQQRRGYTF. Written as DNA, the CDR3 is TGTGCCAGTAGACCCCCCCGTTCCCAGCAGCGGAGAGGCTACACCTTC.